The 23 T cell receptor beta chains below were found in one sample sequenced in a study of blood T cells in healthy people across ages. PCR was performed a second time for about 7 to 12 cycles using a sample-barcoded 5' primer and a J-beta primer mix. TCRdb re-analysed the 5' RACE reads in MiXCR, keeping a single row per CDR3 protein. The data hold roughly 650,000 distinct CDR3 sequences, with less than 40% observed a single time. Material: blood. The source of these receptors is a woman of 80 years or more in good health.

This chain uses TRBV6-1 with TRBJ2-1, with 11 nucleotides matching TRBD2. Germline V CDR1 and CDR2: MNHNS, SASEGT. The J segment lost 2 bases and the V segment lost 4 bases, leaving 7 bases of the junction unmatched. The CDR3 extends over 17 amino acids. CDR3 sequence (DNA): TGTGCCAGCAGTGCCCTAACTAGCGGGGGCGCCTACAATGAGCAGTTCTTC. Its translation is CASSALTSGGAYNEQFF.

Notes on this clonotype: This may come from a read error, since a much larger clone is one base off. The rearrangement uses TRBV5-1 and TRBJ2-1; D is perhaps TRBD1 or TRBD2 (5 bases each). The J call is in doubt because the DNA end fits TRBJ2-7 better. Germline CDR1 and CDR2: SGHRS and YFSETQ. This CDR3 contains 15 residues. The CDR3 region is CASSADGTDYNEQYF. DNA of the CDR3: TGCGCCAGCAGCGCGGACGGGACGGATTACAATGAGCAGTACTTC.

The V gene is TRBV20-1, the J gene TRBJ2-7; 9 bases match TRBD1. The CDR3 has 14 amino acids. V was clipped by 3 bases and J by 3 bases; unmatched bases: 6. The germline V gene has CDR1 DFQATT and CDR2 SNEGSKA (reference sequence). CDR3: CSARHRGQGYEQYF. The CDR3 coding sequence is TGCAGTGCTAGGCACCGGGGACAGGGCTACGAGCAGTACTTC.

This chain connects TRBV28 to TRBJ2-5, with unresolved D. CDR1 and CDR2 from the germline V gene are MDHEN and SYDVKM. The CDR3 has 10 residues. Trimming removed 5 bases at V and 11 bases at J, with 9 bases between. CDR3 sequence: CASSEYGQYF. The CDR3, as DNA: TGTGCCAGCAGTGAATACGGGCAGTACTTC.

The gene calls are TRBV20-1 and TRBJ1-4; D is uncertain. The germline V gene has CDR1 DFQATT and CDR2 SNEGSKA (reference sequence). This CDR3 is built from 15 residues. Deletions cut 4 bases from V and 11 bases from J, with 23 bases between. CDR3 in amino acids: CSATSTADVFGKLFF. The CDR3, as DNA: TGCAGTGCTACCTCTACCGCGGACGTTTTTGGGAAACTGTTTTTT.

On this clonotype itself: Being one base from a much bigger clone, this may be a read error. The chain has TRBV12-3 or TRBV12-4 and TRBJ2-1; tentatively, D is TRBD1 (5 bases). The J call is doubtful: the DNA matches TRBJ2-7 better. The CDR3 sequence is 14 residues long. The CDR3 nucleotides are TGTGCCAGCACCAAAGACAGAGGACGCAATGAGCAGTACTTC. Amino acid sequence: CASTKDRGRNEQYF.

This clonotype was observed a handful of times. The chain combines TRBV6-5 with TRBJ1-1, with D possibly matching TRBD1 (5 bases). Germline CDR1 MNHEY, CDR2 SVGAGI. There are 13 residues in the CDR3. V lost 7 bases and J 5 bases, leaving 14 bases between the germline ends. CDR3 nucleotides: TGTGCCAGCATAGAGGGGAGGTGGACTGAAGCTTTCTTT. Amino acid sequence: CASIEGRWTEAFF.

This clonotype was detected once. V gene TRBV30 combines with J gene TRBJ2-2, with TRBD2 identical over 7 bases. CDR3 length: 16 amino acids. V was clipped by 1 base and J by 6 bases; unmatched bases: 11. The V gene's germline CDR1 is GTSNPN and CDR2 SVGIG (reference sequence). The DNA of the CDR3 is TGTGCCTGGAGTGGCCCGGGCGGGGGTTTTCCCGGGGAGCTGTTTTTT. Its translation: CAWSGPGGGFPGELFF.

The chain is built from TRBV11-2 and TRBJ1-6; a possible D gene is TRBD1 (5 bases). This CDR3 spans 20 amino acids. With 0 bases removed from V and 0 bases from J, the gap between germline ends came to 18 bases. Germline V gene sequence: CDR1 SGHAT, CDR2 FQNNGV. This CDR3 is CASSLDWTGGLSSYNSPLHF. CDR3 in DNA: TGTGCCAGCAGCTTAGATTGGACGGGGGGACTTAGCTCCTATAATTCACCCCTCCACTTT.

This clonotype was seen at least ten times. This chain uses TRBV27 with TRBJ2-1; D is uncertain. The ends were cut back, 10 bases at V and 0 bases at J, with 16 bases in the middle. The length of the CDR3 is 15 residues. Germline V lookup: CDR1 MNHEY, CDR2 SMNVEV (reference sequence). The CDR3 protein is CATSAVWTSYNEQFF. In DNA, the CDR3 is TGTGCCACCTCTGCAGTATGGACCTCCTACAATGAGCAGTTCTTC.

The chain links TRBV5-4 to TRBJ1-2, with 9 positions matching TRBD1. From germline, CDR1 is SGHNT and CDR2 YYREEE (reference sequence). This CDR3 spans 16 amino acids. Unmatched junction bases numbered 5, after V lost 2 bases and J lost 0 bases. CDR3 in DNA: TGTGCCAGCAGCTTAGACAGGGGGTCAACTAACTATGGCTACACCTTC. Encoded protein: CASSLDRGSTNYGYTF.

At least ten counts were recorded for this clonotype. The chain recombines TRBV27 with TRBJ2-7; perhaps TRBD2 as D (5 bases). This CDR3 spans 15 amino acids. Trimming shortened V by 0 bases and J by 2 bases, and 11 bases separated the two germline ends. Germline V CDR1 and CDR2: MNHEY, SMNVEV (reference sequence). In DNA, the CDR3 is TGTGCCAGCAGTTTATCCGGGGAACTTGCCTACGAGCAGTACTTC. As protein: CASSLSGELAYEQYF.

This clonotype was seen only a few times. This sequence joins TRBV7-2 and TRBJ1-6, with D perhaps matching TRBD1 (6 bases). The germline V and J ends were trimmed by 10 bases and 9 bases, with 22 bases remaining between them. The length of the CDR3 is 15 residues. The germline CDR1 and CDR2 sequences are SGHTA and FQGNSA. Written as DNA, the CDR3 is TGTGCCAACAGGAATAACAGGGCCGGGGGTTCACCCCTCCACTTT. It translates to CANRNNRAGGSPLHF.

This clonotype was seen many times. V usage is TRBV12-3 or TRBV12-4 and J usage is TRBJ2-5; D uncertain. This CDR3 is 16 amino acids long. The germline V and J ends were trimmed by 2 bases and 4 bases, with 17 bases remaining between them. The CDR3 sequence is CASSLFGDSQGETQYF. The CDR3 region has the DNA TGTGCCAGCAGTTTATTCGGAGACTCCCAAGGAGAGACCCAGTACTTC.

The genes are TRBV20-1 and TRBJ2-6; no clear D. The CDR3 contains 14 residues. The ends were cut back, 2 bases at V and 0 bases at J, with 5 bases in the middle. Germline V lookup: CDR1 DFQATT, CDR2 SNEGSKA (reference sequence). The DNA for the CDR3 is TGCAGTGCTAGACGGAGCTCTGGGGCCAACGTCCTGACTTTC. It is translated as CSARRSSGANVLTF.

J is TRBJ2-3 and V is TRBV29-1, with D possibly TRBD1 on 6 matching bases. The CDR3 has 14 amino acids. CDR1 and CDR2 from the germline V gene are SQVTM and ANQGSEA. V was shortened by 7 bases and J by 4 bases, with 18 bases between the two germline ends. The CDR3 DNA is TGCAGCGCCACGCTGGGGGCCCTCCCAGATACGCAGTATTTT. Its protein product is CSATLGALPDTQYF.

Regarding this clonotype: A much larger clone lies a single base off, so this may be a read error. This rearrangement joins TRBV5-1 to TRBJ1-1; weak D call: TRBD1 (6 bases). V shed 0 bases and J shed 7 bases, with 16 bases lying between them. CDR3 length: 15 residues. Germline assignment: CDR1 SGHRS and CDR2 YFSETQ. Here the CDR3 DNA reads TGCGCCAGCAGCTTGGACAATTGGGGGCGCAGTGAAGCTTTCTTT. Translated, it gives CASSLDNWGRSEAFF.

This clonotype was seen once. The CDR3 nucleotides are TGCAGTGCTACAGATCGTAGCGGGGACGGCACAGATACGCAGTATTTT. This translates into CSATDRSGDGTDTQYF. This chain links TRBV20-1 with TRBJ2-3; 8 bases align to TRBD2. The CDR3 is 16 residues long. Germline lookup yields CDR1 DFQATT and CDR2 SNEGSKA (reference sequence). Germline trimming cut 4 bases from V and 1 base from J; bases unmatched to any gene: 10.

Here the CDR3 reads CASTQVRGPEEKLFF. CDR3 nucleotides: TGTGCCAGCACCCAAGTCCGGGGGCCGGAAGAAAAACTGTTTTTT. The gene calls are TRBV7-9 and TRBJ1-4; the D gene is possibly TRBD1 (6 bases). The V end lost 7 bases, the J end lost 8 bases, and 20 bases lay between the germline ends. CDR1 is SEHNR, CDR2 FQNEAQ, per germline (reference sequence). This CDR3 comprises 15 residues. Based on the CDR3 plus reference TRBV7-9 and TRBJ1-4, the full variable domain is DTGVSQNPRHKITKRGQNVTFRCDPISEHNRLYWYRQTLGQGPEFLTYFQNEAQLEKSRLLSDRFSAERPKGSFSTLEIQRTEQGDSAMYLCASTQVRGPEEKLFFGSGTQLSVL.

The V call is TRBV2, the J call TRBJ1-1, with D maybe TRBD1 (5 bases). V was cut by 2 bases and J by 0 bases, with 13 bases left in between. The CDR3 is 16 amino acids. Germline V lookup: CDR1 SNHLY, CDR2 FYNNEI. CDR3 coding DNA: TGTGCCAGCAGTGAACTCCCCTGGGGGGTGAACACTGAAGCTTTCTTT. Its translation: CASSELPWGVNTEAFF.

This clonotype occurred a few times. The rearrangement uses TRBV5-1 and TRBJ1-1; 7 nucleotides match TRBD1. From germline, CDR1 is SGHRS and CDR2 YFSETQ. J gave up 1 base and V 0 bases, and 3 bases lay outside the gene matches. This CDR3 has 15 residues. CDR3 amino acids: CASSLGSGGNTEAFF. In nucleotides, the CDR3 is TGCGCCAGCAGCTTGGGATCAGGGGGGAACACTGAAGCTTTCTTT.

The rearrangement links TRBV28 to TRBJ1-3; D is possibly TRBD1 (6 bases). Germline V gene sequence: CDR1 MDHEN, CDR2 SYDVKM. This CDR3 comprises 16 residues. Trimming took 3 bases from V and 2 from J, leaving 14 bases between them. The CDR3 DNA follows: TGTGCCAGCAGTTTGACAGGACTGGGCCCTGGAAACACCATATATTTT. Protein product: CASSLTGLGPGNTIYF.

This clonotype was seen at least ten times. This rearrangement joins TRBV20-1 to TRBJ2-7, with TRBD1 identical over 11 bases. CDR3 length equals 17 residues. CDR1 DFQATT and CDR2 SNEGSKA come from the germline V gene (reference sequence). Trimming at V came to 1 base and at J to 6 bases, leaving 14 bases not matched to a gene. Here the CDR3 reads CSARAHRGQGVHSEQYF. The CDR3 DNA reads TGCAGTGCTAGAGCCCACAGGGGACAGGGGGTTCATAGCGAGCAGTACTTC.